This T cell receptor (beta chain) was identified in a study of T cell clones after liver transplantation. Overall study: Pre-transplant mixed lymphocyte reactions yielded third-party-reactive TCRbeta sequences as comparators for graft-donor-reactive sequences. Three of eight recipients were HCV-positive; others had non-autoimmune, non-viral indications. Tolerant meant at least one year fully off immunosuppression without liver enzymes above twice normal. Study-level results: Compared with third party-reactive sequences, donor-reactive ones declined more, independent of withdrawal success.

Data came from immunoSEQ multiplex PCR; TCRdb stores just in-frame clones and leaves some out. The sample records some 20,000 clones, 80% to 90% being singletons. Of note for this clone: The antigen is unknown.

Germline V gene data show CDR1 as SGHDT and CDR2 as YYEEEE. The CDR3 length is 14 residues. V was cut by 0 bases and J by 0 bases, with 4 bases left in between. This chain joins TRBV5-6 and TRBJ1-3; D uncertain. This clonotype was obtained from a human donor who received a liver transplant. Specimen: CD8+ T cells from blood, collected before liver transplant. DNA for the CDR3: TGTGCCAGCAGCTTGGCCGTCTCTGGAAACACCATATATTTT. Its translation is CASSLAVSGNTIYF.